The T cell receptor (beta chain) under discussion was sequenced for a study of cytomegalovirus exposure and HLA in healthy donors. The V gene's germline CDR1 is SEHNR and CDR2 FQNEAQ (reference sequence). The V gene end was trimmed by 8 bases and the J gene end by 8 bases; junction bases not matched to a gene: 10. The CDR3 length is 14 residues. The PCR ran on 60 Vbeta and 13 Jbeta primers. TCRdb's table, derived via immunoSEQ multiplex PCR, lists solely in-frame clones and lacks some. The table records approximately 130,000 clones, around 81% of them present only once. The chain couples TRBV7-9 to TRBJ2-1; 9 positions agree with TRBD1. The receptor was isolated from a man between 18 and 29 years old in good health and CMV-seronegative. The sample comprised PBMCs. CDR3 sequence (DNA): TGTGCCAGCCGCAACCGGGACAGGGTGGATGAGCAGTTCTTC. It codes for CASRNRDRVDEQFF.